What follows are 20 T cell receptor beta chains derived from one specimen sequenced in a study of somatic mutations in cytotoxic T cells in rheumatoid arthritis. Sequenced by immunoSEQ multiplex PCR; TCRdb stores in-frame clones only, minus some. Among about 30,000 clones listed, roughly 80% were seen once. Material: CD8+ T cells sorted from blood. The receptors here all came from an adult with rheumatoid arthritis.

The rearrangement links TRBV5-1 to TRBJ1-2; TRBD1 might be the D (6 bases). Trimming took off 4 bases at V and 4 bases at J, with 11 bases between the two ends. CDR3 length equals 13 residues. CDR1 and CDR2 (germline): SGHRS, YFSETQ. Here the CDR3 DNA reads TGCGCCAGCAGCCTAGGGGGGGCCTATGGCTACACCTTC. Translating it yields CASSLGGAYGYTF.

The J gene is TRBJ2-1, the V gene TRBV7-9; unclear D gene. V lost 1 base and J lost 2, with 3 bases in between. The CDR3 consists of 13 residues. Germline-derived CDR1 and CDR2 are SEHNR and FQNEAQ (reference sequence). CDR3 in amino acids: CASSLGTYNEQFF. CDR3 sequence (DNA): TGTGCCAGCAGCTTAGGGACCTACAATGAGCAGTTCTTC. The full variable domain, its missing parts supplied by reference TRBV7-9 and TRBJ2-1, is DTGVSQNPRHKITKRGQNVTFRCDPISEHNRLYWYRQTLGQGPEFLTYFQNEAQLEKSRLLSDRFSAERPKGSFSTLEIQRTEQGDSAMYLCASSLGTYNEQFFGPGTRLTVL.

The table lists this clone with a count of one. The chain couples TRBV7-6 to TRBJ1-1; 7 positions agree with TRBD1. Germline CDR1 reads SGHVS; CDR2 reads FNYEAQ. Trimming removed 5 bases from V and 0 bases from J; junction bases left unmatched: 3. The CDR3 has 14 amino acids. CDR3: CASSPGGVNTEAFF. The CDR3 region has the DNA TGTGCCAGCAGCCCAGGGGGGGTGAACACTGAAGCTTTCTTT.

The chain couples TRBV11-2 to TRBJ2-3; D remains unclear. The length of the CDR3 is 16 residues. The germline V gene encodes CDR1 SGHAT and CDR2 FQNNGV. Trimming removed 0 bases from V and 2 bases from J, with 12 bases in between. CDR3 region: CASSLDWTVHTDTQYF. The CDR3 coding sequence is TGTGCCAGCAGCTTAGATTGGACGGTCCACACAGATACGCAGTATTTT.

This clone has only a few counts. V gene TRBV25-1 combines with J gene TRBJ1-5; D uncertain. The CDR3 has 14 amino acids. The germline V gene encodes CDR1 MGHDK and CDR2 SYGVNS. Trimming removed 1 base from V and 3 bases from J, with 7 bases in between. In DNA form, the CDR3 reads TGTGCCAGCAGTGAATGGGCAGTCAATCAGCCCCAGCATTTT. It codes for CASSEWAVNQPQHF.

CDR3 in amino acids: CASSIAGLLYNEQFF. DNA for the CDR3: TGTGCCAGCAGCATTGCGGGACTCCTGTACAATGAGCAGTTCTTC. The chain couples TRBV5-5 to TRBJ2-1; D might be TRBD2 (6 bases). There are 15 residues in the CDR3. V was shortened by 4 bases and J by 4 bases, with 15 bases between the two germline ends. CDR1 SGHKS and CDR2 YYEKEE come from the germline V gene (reference sequence).

J is TRBJ2-7 and V is TRBV5-8, with a weak D call TRBD2 (6 bases). The CDR3 covers 12 residues. V lost 3 bases, J lost 5 bases, and 9 bases lay in between. Germline V lookup: CDR1 SGHTS, CDR2 YDEGEE. The CDR3 DNA follows: TGTGCCAGCAGCTCGGGAGTGAACGAGCAGTACTTC. This translates into CASSSGVNEQYF.

The gene calls are TRBV6-5 and TRBJ1-1; D ambiguous. This CDR3 is 12 amino acids long. Germline values: CDR1 MNHEY, CDR2 SVGAGI. Trimming took 8 bases from V and 0 from J, leaving 7 bases between them. CDR3 amino acids: CASGDLNTEAFF. The DNA of the CDR3 is TGTGCCAGCGGAGATTTGAACACTGAAGCTTTCTTT.

V usage is TRBV10-3 and J usage is TRBJ2-3; TRBD2 matches 11 bases. The CDR3 spans 16 residues. Per the germline V gene, CDR1 is ENHRY and CDR2 is SYGVKD. Trimming at V came to 3 bases and at J to 1 base, leaving 3 bases not matched to a gene. CDR3 sequence reads: CAISEVAGGGTDTQYF. The CDR3 DNA reads as TGTGCCATCAGTGAAGTAGCGGGGGGGGGCACAGATACGCAGTATTTT.

This clone showed up just a few times. This chain connects TRBV30 to TRBJ1-1; weak D call: TRBD1 (5 bases). CDR1 is GTSNPN, CDR2 SVGIG, per germline (reference sequence). V gave up 4 bases and J gave up 2 bases, with 14 bases separating them. CDR3 size: 14 residues. The CDR3 coding sequence is TGTGCCTGGATGGATCCGGGGGGTAACACTGAAGCTTTCTTT. This gives the protein CAWMDPGGNTEAFF.

This clone was seen more than once but under ten times. The J gene is TRBJ1-1, the V gene TRBV7-9; unclear D gene. This CDR3 is built from 11 residues. Trimming pared 3 bases from V and 5 bases from J, leaving 4 bases between. Germline-derived CDR1 and CDR2 are SEHNR and FQNEAQ (reference sequence). The CDR3 region is CASSLSTEAFF. DNA for the CDR3: TGTGCCAGCAGCTTGTCGACTGAAGCTTTCTTT. Based on the CDR3 plus reference TRBV7-9 and TRBJ1-1, the full variable domain is DTGVSQNPRHKITKRGQNVTFRCDPISEHNRLYWYRQTLGQGPEFLTYFQNEAQLEKSRLLSDRFSAERPKGSFSTLEIQRTEQGDSAMYLCASSLSTEAFFGQGTRLTVV.

V and J are TRBV25-1 and TRBJ2-2; the match to TRBD2 covers 9 bases. The V segment lost 6 bases and the J segment 0 bases; nucleotides outside the gene matches: 5. This CDR3 spans 16 amino acids. The germline V gene encodes CDR1 MGHDK and CDR2 SYGVNS. This chain's CDR3 is CASRVAGDANTGELFF. The CDR3 DNA reads TGTGCCAGCAGGGTAGCGGGAGATGCGAACACCGGGGAGCTGTTTTTT.

This clone appeared a single time. This sample also contains other DNA sequences that code for the same CDR3. The V call is TRBV4-3, the J call TRBJ2-6, with D possibly being TRBD2 (5 bases). V was shortened by 0 bases and J by 1 base, with 7 bases between the two germline ends. The CDR3 has 16 residues. The germline gives CDR1 LGHNA, CDR2 YSLEER. The CDR3 sequence is CASSQETGSGANVLTF. CDR3 coding DNA: TGCGCCAGCAGCCAAGAGACGGGGTCTGGGGCCAACGTCCTGACTTTC.

V is TRBV6-5 and J is TRBJ1-1, with 7 bases identical to TRBD1. Germline V gene lookup returns CDR1 MNHEY and CDR2 SVGAGI. The V segment lost 6 bases and the J segment 6 bases; nucleotides outside the gene matches: 7. The CDR3 loop spans 13 amino acids. DNA of the CDR3: TGTGCCAGCAGCCCTGGACAGGCAGCTGAAGCTTTCTTT. Protein product: CASSPGQAAEAFF.

The chain is built from TRBV25-1 and TRBJ1-1; a possible D gene is TRBD1 (6 bases). V lost 4 bases, J lost 5 bases, and 26 bases lay in between. This CDR3 is 18 amino acids long. The germline gives CDR1 MGHDK, CDR2 SYGVNS. CDR3 DNA sequence: TGTGCCAGCAGTGGACAGAGGGACAAGAGGGCCTATTGGACTGAAGCTTTCTTT. Protein sequence: CASSGQRDKRAYWTEAFF.

This chain links TRBV5-1 with TRBJ2-3, with D perhaps TRBD1 or TRBD2 (5 bases each). Trimming removed 2 bases from V and 1 base from J, with 11 bases in between. From germline, CDR1 is SGHRS and CDR2 YFSETQ. The CDR3 contains 15 residues. In nucleotides, the CDR3 is TGCGCCAGCAGCTTTAAATGGGACGGCACAGATACGCAGTATTTT. Protein product: CASSFKWDGTDTQYF.

The chain is built from TRBV4-1 and TRBJ1-4, with 8 bases matching TRBD1. The CDR3 totals 17 residues. After removal of 0 bases from V and 7 bases from J, the junction contained 10 bases not matched to a gene. The germline gives CDR1 MGHRA, CDR2 YSYEKL. Here the CDR3 reads CASSQEPSGTGTEKLFF. The CDR3, as DNA: TGCGCCAGCAGCCAAGAGCCCTCCGGGACAGGTACTGAAAAACTGTTTTTT.

This rearrangement joins TRBV9 to TRBJ2-5; the D is unclear. Germline V gene data show CDR1 as SGDLS and CDR2 as YYNGEE. Trimming left V 3 bases short and J 0 bases short, with 9 bases between. This CDR3 region has 14 residues. The chain's CDR3 is CASSGHDNQETQYF. The CDR3 DNA follows: TGTGCCAGCAGCGGACACGACAACCAAGAGACCCAGTACTTC. Complete variable domain (other parts from reference TRBV9 and TRBJ2-5): DSGVTQTPKHLITATGQRVTLRCSPRSGDLSVYWYQQSLDQGLQFLIQYYNGEERAKGNILERFSAQQFPDLHSELNLSSLELGDSALYFCASSGHDNQETQYFGPGTRLLVL.

The gene calls are TRBV6-1 and TRBJ1-2; no definite D call. CDR3 length equals 14 residues. In germline, CDR1 is MNHNS, CDR2 SASEGT. V lost 6 bases to trimming and J lost 3 bases, with 14 bases between them. The CDR3 DNA is TGTGCCAGCAGACTGGATGCGGAACACTATGGCTACACCTTC. Encoded protein: CASRLDAEHYGYTF.

The chain joins TRBV19 to TRBJ2-1; 7 bases agree with TRBD2. The length of the CDR3 is 13 residues. CDR1 and CDR2 from the germline V gene are LNHDA and SQIVND (reference sequence). Losses at the gene ends were 10 bases for V and 6 bases for J; bases not matched to a gene: 9. CDR3 protein: CATSYRGGNEQFF. CDR3 DNA: TGTGCCACCTCTTATCGCGGGGGCAATGAGCAGTTCTTC.